This is a list of T cell receptor beta chains from one sample in a study of blood T cell repertoires in COVID-19. Method: immunoSEQ multiplex PCR; TCRdb's copy keeps in-frame clones and lacks some. The sample records 30,000 to 40,000 clones, roughly 88% being singletons. Sequencing used peripheral blood. Source of these receptors: a human donor in a cohort sampled during active COVID-19. Each CDR3 is given with its conserved first and last residue. Each record gives: V gene, J gene, clone size, D gene, CDR3 DNA, CDR3 protein. A D gene is named only where the DNA matches it firmly. Clone size is given for some rows only: seen once, a few or many times, or a class if the clone is expanded.

TRBV5-1	TRBJ1-1	-	-	TGCGCCAGCAGCCCAGGGGCGCAGAACACTGAAGCTTTCTTT	CASSPGAQNTEAFF
TRBV4-1	TRBJ2-3	-	TRBD2	TGCGCCAGCAGCCGACTAGCGGGGGGAGGGCCAGATACGCAGTATTTT	CASSRLAGGGPDTQYF
TRBV4-2	TRBJ2-7	-	-	TGTGCCAGCAGCCCCGGACAGAGCCTCGAGCAGTACTTC	CASSPGQSLEQYF
TRBV7-9	TRBJ2-5	-	TRBD2	TGTGCCAGCAGCGAACCTAGCGGTGCTGAGACCCAGTACTTC	CASSEPSGAETQYF
TRBV9	TRBJ1-2	-	TRBD1	TGTGCCAGCAGTGTCCGGGACAGCTTGGGGGACTATGGCTACACCTTC	CASSVRDSLGDYGYTF
TRBV5-1	TRBJ2-5	-	TRBD1	TGCGCCAGCCGCCTCGGGACAGGGGGGGAGACCCAGTACTTC	CASRLGTGGETQYF
TRBV19	TRBJ2-3	-	-	TGTGCCAGTAGCCTGTTATACTCAGATACGCAGTATTTT	CASSLLYSDTQYF
TRBV2	TRBJ2-5	-	-	TGTGCCAGCACCGTACAGGGGAGGGAGACCCAGTACTTC	CASTVQGRETQYF
TRBV18	TRBJ1-3	-	TRBD1	TGTGCCAGCTCACCATGGACAGGGGGAAACACCATATATTTT	CASSPWTGGNTIYF
TRBV2	TRBJ2-7	-	-	TGTGCCAGCAGAGACAGACCCATCTCCTACGAGCAGTACTTC	CASRDRPISYEQYF
TRBV19	TRBJ2-5	-	-	TGTGCCAGTAGTCTACAGGGCCAGGGGGAGACCCAGTACTTC	CASSLQGQGETQYF
TRBV2	TRBJ2-1	-	-	TGTGCCAGCAGTGAAGCGTTCTTCTACAATGAGCAGTTCTTC	CASSEAFFYNEQFF
TRBV6-5	TRBJ2-5	-	-	TGTGCCAGCAGCCTCCCCGGGGGCCAAGAGACCCAGTACTTC	CASSLPGGQETQYF
TRBV15	TRBJ2-1	-	TRBD2	TGTGCCACCAGCAGGCAGGGAGGGGACAATGAGCAGTTCTTC	CATSRQGGDNEQFF
TRBV5-1	TRBJ1-2	-	-	TGCGCCAGCAGGGTATCGACAGACCTATACACCTTC	CASRVSTDLYTF
TRBV5-6	TRBJ1-3	-	-	TGTGCCAGCAGCTTGGGGACAGTAGCTGGAAACACCATATATTTT	CASSLGTVAGNTIYF
TRBV6-5	TRBJ1-5	-	-	TGTGCCAGCAGAACGGGGAATCAGCCCCAGCATTTT	CASRTGNQPQHF
TRBV7-2	TRBJ1-5	once	TRBD1	TGTGCCAGCAGCTTGGGACAGGGGTACTATCAGCCCCAGCATTTT	CASSLGQGYYQPQHF
TRBV6-6	TRBJ2-4	-	-	TGTGCCAGCAGTCTGGACAGTGCAGCCAAAAACATTCAGTACTTC	CASSLDSAAKNIQYF
TRBV11-2	TRBJ2-1	-	-	TGTGCCAGCAGCCCCCTATGGACAGAATCGGATGAGCAGTTCTTC	CASSPLWTESDEQFF
TRBV2	TRBJ1-5	-	-	TGTGCCAGCTGGACAGATAGCAATCAGCCCCAGCATTTT	CASWTDSNQPQHF
TRBV6-5	TRBJ2-5	-	TRBD2	TGTGCCAGCAGACTAGCGGGCAGCCTGGGGACCCAGTACTTC	CASRLAGSLGTQYF
TRBV7-9	TRBJ2-5	-	-	TGTGCCAGCAGCTTAAGCTTCGCGAGCGTGCTCAAGCAAGAGACCCAGTACTTC	CASSLSFASVLKQETQYF